This T cell receptor beta chain was sequenced for a study of blood T cell repertoires in COVID-19 (dated by TCRdb to the early 2020s). Describing the broader study: Samples covering the acute and convalescent phases of COVID-19 were provided by collaborators in the United States, Italy and Spain. The material from the prospective study consisted of cDNA or gDNA derived from T cells, B-cell-depleted T cells, or PBMCs. Subjects who had been exposed to COVID-19, were actively infected with it, or had recovered from it provided the deeply sampled blood TCRbeta repertoires that made up the dataset. The repertoires were released in a freely available public database intended as a resource for research on the immune response to SARS-CoV-2. Samples came from the ongoing ImmuneRACE study (first 160 participants) plus 1,254 subjects from 6 global collaborators. Nearly every sample came with metadata listing a de-identified subject ID, COVID-19 status, age in years and sex. Where available, HLA class I and class II types were taken from metadata supplied by the sample provider and were not determined by assay-based typing.

TCRbeta CDR3 regions were amplified from genomic DNA using the immunoSEQ Assay, a bias-controlled multiplex PCR. As for the original processing: Within the assay, amplification of reference gene primers was used to estimate how many nucleated cells each sample contained. To quantify the absolute abundance of each unique TCRbeta CDR3 rearrangement, sequence reads were collapsed and filtered. For each sample, productive Simpson clonality was calculated as the square root of Simpson's diversity index across productive rearrangements. Held by TCRdb, this immuneACCESS table contains in-frame sequences only and omits some clones. Under half of the omission traces to an unresolved V gene where checked; the cause of the rest is unknown. The V and J calls and the clone size are those of that table, but D and trimming were determined from the DNA. The sample contains around 420,000 clones, 88% of them found a single time. 2% to 2.5% of the sample is in the top ten clones.

Points on this clone: Its recognized antigen is unknown. No per-base quality is available; no much larger clone lies one base away.

Points the paper makes about the study in general: Clinical and demographic metadata were provided uncurated, with the amount varying by source and participant.

The CDR3, from cysteine to phenylalanine, totals 18 residues. Only the CDR3 DNA is retained, 54 bases long and in frame from the first base. At the junction V is shortened by 2 bases and J by 2 bases; bases outside the gene matches: 9. Sequences MNHEY (CDR1) and SMNVEV (CDR2) are obtained from the germline V gene (reference sequence). Participants in the prospective study were aged roughly 18 to 100 years, lived in some 24 United States geographic areas, and enrolled through a virtual design. Cohort assignment in the prospective study relied on participant-reported clinical history from a screening survey and a study questionnaire. Each participant in the prospective study had whole blood, serum and a nasopharyngeal or oropharyngeal swab collected by mobile phlebotomists. Additional blood draws and questionnaires over a 2-month period could optionally be provided by prospective study participants. Blood samples from the prospective study were shipped frozen or at room temperature prior to DNA extraction.

This receptor chain uses TRBV27 and TRBJ1-5; 10 junctional bases match TRBD1. This receptor was identified in a middle-aged woman with acute COVID-19. Sequenced sample: PBMCs or T cells enriched from blood (not recorded which). The CDR3: CASSLLGTGVSGNQPQHF. The DNA reads as follows: TGTGCCAGCAGTTTACTCGGGACAGGGGTTTCTGGCAATCAGCCCCAGCATTTT.